This TCR beta chain was profiled in a study of vaccination and CD4 T cells after COVID-19. Across the study: Convalescent patients gave post-COVID blood a median about 91 days post-diagnosis, range 35 to 161.

Trimming removed 5 bases from V and 1 base from J, with 14 bases in between. This CDR3 spans 15 amino acids. Germline lookup yields CDR1 MGHDK and CDR2 SYGVNS. Details on this clonotype: What it binds is not known.

As for time point: late sampling 161 to 241 days after vaccination in three convalescent patients. Treatment in this sample: roughly ten-day PBMC culture with coronavirus spike peptide pools or control peptides (ViraFEST assay). Researchers grew the cells for roughly ten days and then pulled out CD4+ T cells by negative selection. The assay that was used to sequence DNA from cultured CD4+ T cells was the Oncomine TCR Beta short-read assay. One entry per CDR3 protein, called by TCRdb with MiXCR from the PCR reads. The repertoire holds 25,000 to 30,000 distinct CDR3 sequences, with more than 35% as singletons.

Sequences were derived from CD4+ T cells from blood, cultured in vitro, sampled about 7 months after SARS-CoV-2 vaccination. V and J are TRBV25-1 and TRBJ2-5; D could derive from TRBD1 or TRBD2 (5 bases each). This TCR came from a human donor who had recovered from COVID-19. The CDR3 loop reads CASSPRMGTQETQYF. DNA for the CDR3: TGTGCCAGCAGTCCGAGAATGGGGACCCAAGAGACCCAGTACTTC. Drawing the rest from reference TRBV25-1 and TRBJ2-5, the complete variable domain is EADIYQTPRYLVIGTGKKITLECSQTMGHDKMYWYQQDPGMELHLIHYSYGVNSTEKGDLSSESTVSRIRTEHFPLTLESARPSHTSQYLCASSPRMGTQETQYFGPGTRLLVL.